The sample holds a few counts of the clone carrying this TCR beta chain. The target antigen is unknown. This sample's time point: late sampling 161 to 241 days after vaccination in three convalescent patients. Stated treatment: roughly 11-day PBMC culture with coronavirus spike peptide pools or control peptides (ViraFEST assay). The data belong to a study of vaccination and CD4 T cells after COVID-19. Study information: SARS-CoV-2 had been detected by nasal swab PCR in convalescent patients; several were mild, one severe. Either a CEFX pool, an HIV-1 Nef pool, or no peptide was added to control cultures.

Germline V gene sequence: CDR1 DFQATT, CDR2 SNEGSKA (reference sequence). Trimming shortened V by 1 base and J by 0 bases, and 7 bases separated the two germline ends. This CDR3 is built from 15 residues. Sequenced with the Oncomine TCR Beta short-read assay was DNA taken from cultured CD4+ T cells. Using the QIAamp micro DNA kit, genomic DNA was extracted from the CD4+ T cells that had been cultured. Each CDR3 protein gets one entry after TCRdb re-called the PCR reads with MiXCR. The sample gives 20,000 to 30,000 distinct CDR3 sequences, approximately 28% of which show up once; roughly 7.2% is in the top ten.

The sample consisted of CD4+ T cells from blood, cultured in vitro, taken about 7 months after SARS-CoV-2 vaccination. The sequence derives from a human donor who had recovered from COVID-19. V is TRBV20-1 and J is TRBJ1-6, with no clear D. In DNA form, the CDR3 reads TGCAGTGCTAGAGGGATAAGCTCCTATAATTCACCCCTCCACTTT. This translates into CSARGISSYNSPLHF.